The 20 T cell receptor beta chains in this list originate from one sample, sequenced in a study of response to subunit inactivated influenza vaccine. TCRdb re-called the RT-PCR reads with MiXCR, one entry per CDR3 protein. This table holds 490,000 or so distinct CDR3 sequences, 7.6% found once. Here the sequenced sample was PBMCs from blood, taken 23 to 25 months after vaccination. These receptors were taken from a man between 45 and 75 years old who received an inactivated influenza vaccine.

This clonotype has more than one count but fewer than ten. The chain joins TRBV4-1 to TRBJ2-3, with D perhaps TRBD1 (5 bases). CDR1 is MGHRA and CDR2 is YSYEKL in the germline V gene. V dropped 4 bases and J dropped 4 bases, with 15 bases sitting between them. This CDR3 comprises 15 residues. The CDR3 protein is CASSRLGLAPDTQYF. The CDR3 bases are TGCGCCAGCAGCCGCTTGGGGCTTGCCCCAGATACGCAGTATTTT.

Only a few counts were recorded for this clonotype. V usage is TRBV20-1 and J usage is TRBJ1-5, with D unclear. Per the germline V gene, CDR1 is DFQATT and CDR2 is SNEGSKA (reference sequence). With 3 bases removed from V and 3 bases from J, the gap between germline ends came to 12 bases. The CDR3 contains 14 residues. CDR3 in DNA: TGCAGTGCTAGTCGGTCACAGAACAATCAGCCCCAGCATTTT. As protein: CSASRSQNNQPQHF.

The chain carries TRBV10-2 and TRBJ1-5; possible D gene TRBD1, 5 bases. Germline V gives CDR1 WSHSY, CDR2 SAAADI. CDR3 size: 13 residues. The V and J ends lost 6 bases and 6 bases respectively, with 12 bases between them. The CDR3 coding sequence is TGCGCCAGCAGGGGGGAGTGGGGTCAGCCCCAGCATTTT. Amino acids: CASRGEWGQPQHF.

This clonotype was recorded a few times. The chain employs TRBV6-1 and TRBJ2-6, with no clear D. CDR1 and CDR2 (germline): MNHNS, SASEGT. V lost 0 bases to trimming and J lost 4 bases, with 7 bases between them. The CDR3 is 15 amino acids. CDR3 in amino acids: CASSEALGGANVLTF. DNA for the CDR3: TGTGCCAGCAGTGAAGCGCTAGGCGGGGCCAACGTCCTGACTTTC.

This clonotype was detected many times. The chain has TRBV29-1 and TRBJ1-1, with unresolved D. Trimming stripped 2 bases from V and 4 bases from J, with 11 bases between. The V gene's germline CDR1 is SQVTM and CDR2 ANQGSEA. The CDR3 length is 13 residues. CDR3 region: CSVESKLGTEAFF. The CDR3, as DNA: TGCAGCGTTGAATCTAAGCTTGGCACTGAAGCTTTCTTT.

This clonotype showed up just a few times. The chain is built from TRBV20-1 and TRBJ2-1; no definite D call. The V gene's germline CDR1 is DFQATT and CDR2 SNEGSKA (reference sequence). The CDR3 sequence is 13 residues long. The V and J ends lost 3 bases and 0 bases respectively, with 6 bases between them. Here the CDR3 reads CSASGRSYNEQFF. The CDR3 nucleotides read TGCAGTGCTAGCGGCCGCTCCTACAATGAGCAGTTCTTC.

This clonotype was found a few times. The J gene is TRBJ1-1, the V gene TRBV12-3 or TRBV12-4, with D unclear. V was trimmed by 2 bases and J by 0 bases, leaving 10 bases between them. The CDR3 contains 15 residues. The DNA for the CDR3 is TGTGCCAGCAGTTTACGTGGGGATATGAACACTGAAGCTTTCTTT. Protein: CASSLRGDMNTEAFF.

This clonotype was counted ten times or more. The DNA of the CDR3 is TGTGCCAGCAGTTTTGGTTCGTTCGGCTACACCTTC. Encoded protein: CASSFGSFGYTF. This chain connects TRBV12-3 or TRBV12-4 to TRBJ1-2; no reliable D call. This CDR3 spans 12 amino acids. Trimming took 3 bases from V and 8 from J, leaving 10 bases between them.

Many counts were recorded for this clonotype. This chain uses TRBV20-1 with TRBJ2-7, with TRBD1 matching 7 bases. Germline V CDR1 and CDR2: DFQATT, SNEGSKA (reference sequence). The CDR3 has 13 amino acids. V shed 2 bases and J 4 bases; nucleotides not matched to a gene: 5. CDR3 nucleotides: TGCAGTGCTAGACGGACAGGCGGTTACGAGCAGTACTTC. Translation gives CSARRTGGYEQYF.

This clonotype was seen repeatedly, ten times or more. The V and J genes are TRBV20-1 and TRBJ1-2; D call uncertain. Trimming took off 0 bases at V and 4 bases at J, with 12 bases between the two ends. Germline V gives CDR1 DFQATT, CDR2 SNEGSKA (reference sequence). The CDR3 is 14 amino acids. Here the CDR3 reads CSAREDVLPYGYTF. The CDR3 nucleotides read TGCAGTGCTAGAGAGGACGTTCTTCCCTATGGCTACACCTTC.

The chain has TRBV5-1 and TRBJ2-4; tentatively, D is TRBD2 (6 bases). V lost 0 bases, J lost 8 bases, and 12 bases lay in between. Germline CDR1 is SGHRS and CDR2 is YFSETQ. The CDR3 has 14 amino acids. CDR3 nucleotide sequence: TGCGCCAGCAGCTTGGCGGGGACGGGGGACATTCAGTACTTC. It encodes CASSLAGTGDIQYF.

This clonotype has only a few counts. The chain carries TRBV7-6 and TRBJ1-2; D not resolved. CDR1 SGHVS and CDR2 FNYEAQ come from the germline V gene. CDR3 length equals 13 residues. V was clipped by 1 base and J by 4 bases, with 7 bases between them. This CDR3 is CASSLGPPYGYTF. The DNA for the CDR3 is TGTGCCAGCAGCTTAGGCCCTCCCTATGGCTACACCTTC.

The CDR3 region is CASSTRTSTKYQETQYF. CDR3 bases: TGTGCCAGCAGCACCCGGACTAGCACAAAGTACCAAGAGACCCAGTACTTC. The chain uses TRBV7-9 and TRBJ2-5, with TRBD2 identical over 8 bases. Germline loops: CDR1 SEHNR, CDR2 FQNEAQ (reference sequence). The CDR3 is 17 residues long. V was clipped by 5 bases and J by 0 bases; unmatched bases: 11. The full variable domain, its missing parts supplied by reference TRBV7-9 and TRBJ2-5, is DTGVSQNPRHKITKRGQNVTFRCDPISEHNRLYWYRQTLGQGPEFLTYFQNEAQLEKSRLLSDRFSAERPKGSFSTLEIQRTEQGDSAMYLCASSTRTSTKYQETQYFGPGTRLLVL.

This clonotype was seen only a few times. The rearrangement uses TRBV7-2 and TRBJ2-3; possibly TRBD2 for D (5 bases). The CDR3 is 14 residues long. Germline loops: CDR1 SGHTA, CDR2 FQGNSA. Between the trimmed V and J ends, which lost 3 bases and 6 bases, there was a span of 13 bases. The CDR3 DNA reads TGTGCCAGCAGCTTGTTCTTTGCGGGCGATACGCAGTATTTT. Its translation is CASSLFFAGDTQYF.

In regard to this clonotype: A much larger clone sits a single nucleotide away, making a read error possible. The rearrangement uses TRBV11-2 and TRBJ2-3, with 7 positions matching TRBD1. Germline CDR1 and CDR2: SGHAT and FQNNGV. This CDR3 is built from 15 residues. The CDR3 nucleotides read TGTGTCAGCAGCCCTGGGACAGCTTTCACAGATACGCAGTATTTT. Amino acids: CVSSPGTAFTDTQYF.

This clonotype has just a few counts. In nucleotides, the CDR3 is TGTGCCATCCGGACAGGGGGCGAAGAGACCCAGTACTTC. This sequence encodes CAIRTGGEETQYF. V and J are TRBV10-3 and TRBJ2-5, with 11 nucleotides matching TRBD1. Per the germline V gene, CDR1 is ENHRY and CDR2 is SYGVKD. V lost 8 bases and J lost 3; bases outside the gene matches: 2. The CDR3 contains 13 residues.

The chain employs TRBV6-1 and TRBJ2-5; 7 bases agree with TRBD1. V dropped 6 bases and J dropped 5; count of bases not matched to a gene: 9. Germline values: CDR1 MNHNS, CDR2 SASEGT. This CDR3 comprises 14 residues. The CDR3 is CASSLTGIGETQYF. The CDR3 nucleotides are TGTGCCAGCAGCTTGACAGGGATAGGGGAGACCCAGTACTTC.

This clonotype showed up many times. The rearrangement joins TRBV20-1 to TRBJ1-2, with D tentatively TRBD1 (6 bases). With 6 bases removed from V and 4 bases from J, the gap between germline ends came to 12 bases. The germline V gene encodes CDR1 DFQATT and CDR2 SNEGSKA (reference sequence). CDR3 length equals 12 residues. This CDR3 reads CSATGQTYGYTF. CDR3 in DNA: TGCAGTGCGACAGGACAGACCTATGGCTACACCTTC.

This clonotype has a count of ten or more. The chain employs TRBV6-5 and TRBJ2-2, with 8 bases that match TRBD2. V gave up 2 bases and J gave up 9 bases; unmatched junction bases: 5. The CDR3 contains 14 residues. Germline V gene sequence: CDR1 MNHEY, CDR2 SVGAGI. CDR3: CASSYVLAGRELFF. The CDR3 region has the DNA TGTGCCAGCAGTTACGTCCTAGCGGGTCGGGAGCTGTTTTTT.

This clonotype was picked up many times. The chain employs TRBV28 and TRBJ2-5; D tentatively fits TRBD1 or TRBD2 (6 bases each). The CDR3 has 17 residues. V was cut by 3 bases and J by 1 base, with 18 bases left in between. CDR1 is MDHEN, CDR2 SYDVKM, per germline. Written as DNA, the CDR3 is TGTGCCAGCAGTTTGATAGGGGGGTCCTATCGCCAAGAGACCCAGTACTTC. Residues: CASSLIGGSYRQETQYF.